Listed below are T cell receptor beta chains from one sample, sequenced in a study of T cell changes during pregnancy in multiple sclerosis. Profiled with immunoSEQ multiplex PCR; TCRdb holds only in-frame clones, not every one. The data show about 93,000 clones, around 92% seen once. Specimen: peripheral blood, collected after pregnancy. The receptors derive from a female donor with multiple sclerosis, enrolled in a pregnancy study. The CDR3 runs from the conserved cysteine through the conserved F or W.

>TRBJ2-7|TRBV21-1
CASSKGRSCYEQYF
>TRBJ2-5|TRBV25-1
CASSETDRFGTQYF
>TRBJ2-3|TRBV4-3
CASSQLGSSGGADTQYF
>TRBJ1-1|TRBV2
CASSDRPIEAFF
>TRBJ2-7|TRBV7-6
CASSSERDSYEQYF
>TRBJ1-5|TRBV5-4
CASSAMDSNQPQHF
>TRBJ2-7|TRBV7-2
CASSLAGGYSYEQYF
>TRBJ2-1|TRBV6-6
CASSYAASGPNEQFF
>TRBJ2-1|TRBV7-9
CASSLSDGTQYNEQFF
>TRBJ1-2|TRBV2
CATHPRDRGNYGYTF
>TRBJ1-3|TRBV25-1
CASSLIQGSDTIYF
>TRBJ1-5|TRBV6-6
CASSSQGLDSNQPQHF
>TRBJ2-6|TRBV5-1
CASSLALVAVPSGANVLTF
>TRBJ1-3|TRBV7-6
CASSLGDSNSGNTIYF
>TRBJ1-1|TRBV7-9
CASTNRGWGTEAFF
>TRBJ2-3|TRBV6-5
CASSWSGGVYTDTQYF
>TRBJ1-2|TRBV5-1
CASSSHLQGLDYGYTF
>TRBJ1-2|TRBV2
CASSALRRNYGYTF
>TRBJ2-7|TRBV19
CASSRLGSGSYEQYF
>TRBJ2-1|TRBV25-1
CASSEGSSSYNEQFF
>TRBJ1-1|TRBV5-4
CASSLILNTEAFF
>TRBJ1-3|TRBV7-9
CASSLAGRASGNTIYF
>TRBJ1-1|TRBV9
CASSVATGDRGGTEAFF
>TRBJ1-5|TRBV7-2
CASSLPSQPQHF
>TRBJ1-1|TRBV27
CASSFFKNTEAFF
>TRBJ1-1|TRBV11-2
CASSSDREAAAFF